The source of this TCR beta chain is a study of beta chain features in type 1 diabetes. Study outcomes and limitations: A moderate, significant TCRB CDR3 shortening appeared in type 1 diabetes across four CD4+ subsets.

This clone was seen a handful of times. Its antigen is currently unknown. Expressed TCRB transcripts were sequenced because the isolated RNA had all been reverse transcribed beforehand. The method was immunoSEQ multiplex PCR; TCRdb's version includes in-frame clones alone and lacks a portion of them. The profile shows some 370,000 clones, about 10% of them singletons. This CDR3 comprises 17 residues. Losses at the gene ends were 7 bases for V and 3 bases for J; bases not matched to a gene: 13. Germline CDR1 is ENHRY and CDR2 is SYGVKD. Each of the sorted populations had a purity greater than 95%. The sequencing input was central memory CD4+ T cells from blood. The chain uses TRBV10-3 and TRBJ2-1; 9 bases match TRBD2. This TCR was recovered from a man under 40 with type 1 diabetes. This CDR3 is CAIKGRGGRADYNEQFF. The CDR3 region has the DNA TGTGCCATCAAGGGACGTGGCGGGAGGGCCGACTACAATGAGCAGTTCTTC.